Below are 21 T cell receptor beta chains sequenced from a single sample in a study of T cells expressing NK-cell markers (dated by TCRdb to about 2020). The library relied on 5' RACE. Instrument on record: Illumina HiSeq 2000. TCRdb reprocessed the sequencing reads and holds a single record per CDR3 protein sequence, with no DNA. Per the sample table, the count is some 440,000 distinct CDR3 sequences. Of the sample, around 1.4% falls within the top ten clones. Sequences were obtained from blood T cells: a sorted CD56 or NKG2C T cell subset, CD4+ or CD8+ T cells, or bulk PBMC T cells (not recorded which). These receptors all stem from a woman aged 50 to 60 in good health. Donor details come from another sample of the same person, matched by shared clones.

The chain is built from TRBV7-8 and TRBJ2-5; without DNA, the TCRdb call of TRBD1 cannot be checked. The CDR3 consists of 14 residues. Per germline, CDR1 SGHVS and CDR2 FQNEAQ. The CDR3 loop reads CASSSRDFPKTQYF.

The chain recombines TRBV24-1 with TRBJ1-1. The CDR3 covers 13 residues. Germline V gives CDR1 KGHDR, CDR2 SFDVKD. CDR3: CATSDLGGVNAFF.

V is TRBV7-9 and J is TRBJ2-5; as DNA is missing, the TRBD1 call by TCRdb cannot be tested. CDR1 and CDR2 (germline): SEHNR, FQNEAQ (reference sequence). The length of the CDR3 is 14 residues. The CDR3 loop reads CASSDPGQKETQYF. Complete variable domain (other parts from reference TRBV7-9 and TRBJ2-5): DTGVSQNPRHKITKRGQNVTFRCDPISEHNRLYWYRQTLGQGPEFLTYFQNEAQLEKSRLLSDRFSAERPKGSFSTLEIQRTEQGDSAMYLCASSDPGQKETQYFGPGTRLLVL.

The chain combines TRBV7-9 with TRBJ2-5; the TCRdb call, TRBD1, lacks DNA for checking. The CDR3 sequence is 15 residues long. The germline V gene encodes CDR1 SEHNR and CDR2 FQNEAQ (reference sequence). The CDR3 spells CASSTPAQGQETQYF. Complete variable domain (other parts from reference TRBV7-9 and TRBJ2-5): DTGVSQNPRHKITKRGQNVTFRCDPISEHNRLYWYRQTLGQGPEFLTYFQNEAQLEKSRLLSDRFSAERPKGSFSTLEIQRTEQGDSAMYLCASSTPAQGQETQYFGPGTRLLVL.

The V gene is TRBV9, the J gene TRBJ2-7; lacking DNA, the TRBD1 call made by TCRdb goes unchecked. This CDR3 has 16 residues. Germline V gene lookup returns CDR1 SGDLS and CDR2 YYNGEE. The CDR3 spells CASSVALTGATYEQYF.

The V gene is TRBV7-7, the J gene TRBJ2-2; lacking DNA, the TRBD2 call made by TCRdb goes unchecked. The CDR3 loop spans 15 amino acids. CDR1 is SSHAT and CDR2 is FNYEAQ in the germline V gene (reference sequence). CDR3 sequence: CASSSTQGGVGELFF.

V usage is TRBV20-1 and J usage is TRBJ1-5; without DNA, the TCRdb call of TRBD1 cannot be checked. Germline CDR1 DFQATT, CDR2 SNEGSKA (reference sequence). The CDR3 length is 16 residues. The CDR3 here is CSARDRGTGGNQPQHF.

The chain combines TRBV20-1 with TRBJ2-1; TCRdb selects TRBD2, and the lack of DNA leaves this call unchecked. The CDR3 is 16 residues long. Germline-derived CDR1 and CDR2 are DFQATT and SNEGSKA (reference sequence). The CDR3 sequence: CSARAMWGRLAHEQFF.

The chain combines TRBV29-1 with TRBJ2-2; TCRdb proposes TRBD1, but this gene call is untestable without DNA. Germline V gene data show CDR1 as SQVTM and CDR2 as ANQGSEA. This CDR3 has 14 residues. CDR3 in amino acids: CSVGTQGNTGELFF.

The chain joins TRBV6-5 to TRBJ1-1; TCRdb picks TRBD1, but there is no DNA to check that call. The germline gives CDR1 MNHEY, CDR2 SVGAGI. The CDR3 runs to 13 residues. CDR3 region: CASSYRDGREAFF.

This rearrangement joins TRBV6-4 to TRBJ2-1. This CDR3 contains 15 residues. The germline V gene has CDR1 MRHNA and CDR2 SNTAGT. The CDR3 loop is CASSVKMGSYNEQFF.

The chain couples TRBV10-3 to TRBJ1-1; TCRdb reports TRBD1, a call that lacks DNA to check it against. Germline V gives CDR1 ENHRY, CDR2 SYGVKD. This CDR3 comprises 11 residues. The CDR3 spells CAVGQGTEAFF.

This CDR3 is CASSLALPGLNYGYTF. This chain links TRBV7-2 with TRBJ1-2. Per germline, CDR1 SGHTA and CDR2 FQGNSA. The CDR3 has 16 amino acids.

The CDR3 here is CASRDRGLGSKNIQYF. This sequence joins TRBV2 and TRBJ2-4; absent DNA, TCRdb's TRBD1 call cannot be checked. The germline V gene encodes CDR1 SNHLY and CDR2 FYNNEI. CDR3 length: 16 amino acids.

V is TRBV28 and J is TRBJ2-3; with no DNA, the TCRdb D assignment of TRBD2 cannot be verified. From germline, CDR1 is MDHEN and CDR2 SYDVKM. The CDR3 sequence is 17 residues long. CDR3 sequence reads: CASIPMKAGGGTDTQYF.

The chain links TRBV5-1 to TRBJ2-2; TCRdb names TRBD1, which stays unverified in the absence of DNA. This CDR3 spans 18 amino acids. From germline, CDR1 is SGHRS and CDR2 YFSETQ. CDR3 protein: CASSLGLRQGANTGELFF.

The chain combines TRBV14 with TRBJ2-2; the D call from TCRdb, TRBD2, cannot be confirmed without DNA. Germline loops: CDR1 SGHDN, CDR2 FVKESK. This CDR3 contains 16 residues. The CDR3 reads CASSQVWGGIAGELFF.

The chain links TRBV4-2 to TRBJ2-3; TCRdb returns TRBD2, unconfirmable since there is no DNA. Germline values: CDR1 LGHNA, CDR2 YNFKEQ. This CDR3 contains 16 residues. The CDR3 region is CASSQEEPSTTDTQYF.

The rearrangement joins TRBV20-1 to TRBJ2-7; TCRdb selects TRBD1, and the lack of DNA leaves this call unchecked. Per germline, CDR1 DFQATT and CDR2 SNEGSKA (reference sequence). The CDR3 contains 13 residues. CDR3 residues: CSAPSTVAYEQYF.

CDR3 sequence reads: CASSLVQISPGLAGGRNIQYF. The V call is TRBV5-1, the J call TRBJ2-4; TCRdb designates TRBD2, a call that cannot be tested without DNA. The length of the CDR3 is 21 residues. In germline, CDR1 is SGHRS, CDR2 YFSETQ.

The rearrangement joins TRBV20-1 to TRBJ1-2. This CDR3 spans 13 amino acids. Germline V CDR1 and CDR2: DFQATT, SNEGSKA (reference sequence). CDR3 loop: CSARVSASIHYTF.